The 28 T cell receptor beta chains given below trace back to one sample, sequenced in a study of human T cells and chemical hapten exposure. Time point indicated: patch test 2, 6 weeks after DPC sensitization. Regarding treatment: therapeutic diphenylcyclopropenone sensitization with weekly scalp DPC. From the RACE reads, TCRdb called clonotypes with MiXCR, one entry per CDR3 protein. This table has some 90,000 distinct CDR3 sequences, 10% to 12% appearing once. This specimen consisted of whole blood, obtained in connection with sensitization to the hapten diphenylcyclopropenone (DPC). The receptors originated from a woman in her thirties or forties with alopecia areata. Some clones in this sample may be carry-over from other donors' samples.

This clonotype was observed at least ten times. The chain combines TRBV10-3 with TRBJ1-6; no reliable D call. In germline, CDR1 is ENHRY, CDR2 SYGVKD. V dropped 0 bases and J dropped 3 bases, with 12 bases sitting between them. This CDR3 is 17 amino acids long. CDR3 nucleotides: TGTGCCATCAGTGAGTCGAAGGGCCGAAACTATAATTCACCCCTCCACTTT. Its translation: CAISESKGRNYNSPLHF.

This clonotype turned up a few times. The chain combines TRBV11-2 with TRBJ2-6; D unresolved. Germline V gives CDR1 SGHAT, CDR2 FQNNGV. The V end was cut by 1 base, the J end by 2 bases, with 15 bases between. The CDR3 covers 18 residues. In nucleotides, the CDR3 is TGTGCCAGCAGCTTAGTTCCCCTTCACTCTGCTGGGGCCAACGTCCTGACTTTC. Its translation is CASSLVPLHSAGANVLTF. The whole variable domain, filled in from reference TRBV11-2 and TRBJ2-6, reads EAGVAQSPRYKIIEKRQSVAFWCNPISGHATLYWYQQILGQGPKLLIQFQNNGVVDDSQLPKDRFSAERLKGVDSTLKIQPAKLEDSAVYLCASSLVPLHSAGANVLTFGAGSRLTVL.

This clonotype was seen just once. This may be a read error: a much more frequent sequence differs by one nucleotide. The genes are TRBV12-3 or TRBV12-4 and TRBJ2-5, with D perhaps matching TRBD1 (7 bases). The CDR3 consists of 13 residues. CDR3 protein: CGSSLGGGKTQYF. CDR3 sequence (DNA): TGTGGCAGCAGTTTAGGGGGCGGGAAGACCCAGTACTTC.

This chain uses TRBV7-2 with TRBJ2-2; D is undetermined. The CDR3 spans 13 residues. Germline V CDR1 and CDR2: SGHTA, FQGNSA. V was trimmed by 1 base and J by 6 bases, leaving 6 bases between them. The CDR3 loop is CASSLGIAGELFF. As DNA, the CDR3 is TGTGCCAGCAGCTTAGGTATAGCCGGGGAGCTGTTTTTT.

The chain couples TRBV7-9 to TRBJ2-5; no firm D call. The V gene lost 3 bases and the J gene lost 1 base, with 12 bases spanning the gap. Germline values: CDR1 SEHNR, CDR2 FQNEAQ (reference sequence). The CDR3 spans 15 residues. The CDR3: CASSFAVRTQETQYF. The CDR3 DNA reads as TGTGCCAGCAGCTTCGCCGTCAGGACCCAAGAGACCCAGTACTTC. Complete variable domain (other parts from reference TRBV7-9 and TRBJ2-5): DTGVSQNPRHKITKRGQNVTFRCDPISEHNRLYWYRQTLGQGPEFLTYFQNEAQLEKSRLLSDRFSAERPKGSFSTLEIQRTEQGDSAMYLCASSFAVRTQETQYFGPGTRLLVL.

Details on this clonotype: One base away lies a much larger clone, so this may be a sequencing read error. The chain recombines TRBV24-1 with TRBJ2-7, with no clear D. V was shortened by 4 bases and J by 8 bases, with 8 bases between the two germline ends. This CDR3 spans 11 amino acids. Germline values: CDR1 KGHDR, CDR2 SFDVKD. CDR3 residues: CATSEGYKQYF. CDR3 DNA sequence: TGTGCCACCAGTGAAGGGTACAAGCAGTACTTC.

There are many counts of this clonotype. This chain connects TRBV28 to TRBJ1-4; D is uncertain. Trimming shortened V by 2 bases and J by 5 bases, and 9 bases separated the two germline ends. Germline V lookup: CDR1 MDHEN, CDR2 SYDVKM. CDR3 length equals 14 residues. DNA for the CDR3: TGTGCCAGCAGTTTAGCGGGAGGAAATGAAAAACTGTTTTTT. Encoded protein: CASSLAGGNEKLFF.

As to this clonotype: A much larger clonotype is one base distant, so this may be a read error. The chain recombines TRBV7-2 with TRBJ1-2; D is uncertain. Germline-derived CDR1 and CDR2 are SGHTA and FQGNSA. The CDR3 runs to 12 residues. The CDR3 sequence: CASSLTSYGYIF. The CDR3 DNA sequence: TGTGCCAGCAGCTTAACGTCCTATGGCTACATCTTC. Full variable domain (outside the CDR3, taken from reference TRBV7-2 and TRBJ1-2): GAGVSQSPSNKVTEKGKDVELRCDPISGHTALYWYRQSLGQGLEFLIYFQGNSAPDKSGLPSDRFSAERTGGSVSTLTIQRTQQEDSAVYLCASSLTSYGYIFGSGTRLTVV.

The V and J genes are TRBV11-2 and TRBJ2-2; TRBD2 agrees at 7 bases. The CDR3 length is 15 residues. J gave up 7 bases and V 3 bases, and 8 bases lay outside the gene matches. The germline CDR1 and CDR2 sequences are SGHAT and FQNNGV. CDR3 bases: TGTGCCAGCAGCTTGCGCCGGGGGGAGTACGGGGAGCTGTTTTTT. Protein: CASSLRRGEYGELFF. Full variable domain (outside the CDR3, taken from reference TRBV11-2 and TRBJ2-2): EAGVAQSPRYKIIEKRQSVAFWCNPISGHATLYWYQQILGQGPKLLIQFQNNGVVDDSQLPKDRFSAERLKGVDSTLKIQPAKLEDSAVYLCASSLRRGEYGELFFGEGSRLTVL.

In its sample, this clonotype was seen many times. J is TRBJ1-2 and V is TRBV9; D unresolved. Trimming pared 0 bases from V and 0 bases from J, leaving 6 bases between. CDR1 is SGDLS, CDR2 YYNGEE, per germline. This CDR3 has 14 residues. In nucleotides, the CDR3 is TGTGCCAGCAGCGTAGGAACAGCTAACTATGGCTACACCTTC. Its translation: CASSVGTANYGYTF.

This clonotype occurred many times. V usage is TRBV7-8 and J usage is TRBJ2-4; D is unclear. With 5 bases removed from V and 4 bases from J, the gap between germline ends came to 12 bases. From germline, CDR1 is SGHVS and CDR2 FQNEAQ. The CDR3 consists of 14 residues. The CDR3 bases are TGTGCCAGCAGCCCTACCCTTCAAAAAAACATTCAGTACTTC. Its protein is CASSPTLQKNIQYF.

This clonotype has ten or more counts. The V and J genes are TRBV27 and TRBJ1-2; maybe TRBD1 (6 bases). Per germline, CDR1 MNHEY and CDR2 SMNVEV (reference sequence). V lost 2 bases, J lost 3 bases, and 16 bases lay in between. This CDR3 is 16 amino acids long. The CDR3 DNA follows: TGTGCCAGCAGTTTACTGGTCGGGGGCCGGGACTATGGCTACACCTTC. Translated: CASSLLVGGRDYGYTF.

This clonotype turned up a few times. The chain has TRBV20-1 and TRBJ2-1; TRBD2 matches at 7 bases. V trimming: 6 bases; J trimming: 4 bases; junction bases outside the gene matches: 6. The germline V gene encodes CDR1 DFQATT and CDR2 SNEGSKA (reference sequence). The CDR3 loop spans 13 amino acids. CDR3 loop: CSADGGGYNEQFF. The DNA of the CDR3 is TGCAGTGCCGATGGCGGGGGTTACAATGAGCAGTTCTTC.

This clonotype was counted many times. The CDR3 spells CASSLWRDRQPQHF. CDR3 DNA sequence: TGTGCCAGCAGTTTATGGAGGGATCGACAGCCCCAGCATTTT. J is TRBJ1-5 and V is TRBV12-3 or TRBV12-4; unclear D gene. CDR3 size: 14 residues. With 2 bases removed from V and 7 bases from J, the gap between germline ends came to 12 bases.

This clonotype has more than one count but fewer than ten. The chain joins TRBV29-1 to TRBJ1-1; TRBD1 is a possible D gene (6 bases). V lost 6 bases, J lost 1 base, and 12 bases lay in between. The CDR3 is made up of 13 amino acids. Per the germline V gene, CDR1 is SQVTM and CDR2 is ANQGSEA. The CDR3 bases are TGCAGCGTCAGCAGGGGTAGGAACACTGAAGCTTTCTTT. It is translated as CSVSRGRNTEAFF. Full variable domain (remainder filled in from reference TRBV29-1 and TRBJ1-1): SAVISQKPSRDICQRGTSLTIQCQVDSQVTMMFWYRQQPGQSLTLIATANQGSEATYESGFVIDKFPISRPNLTFSTLTVSNMSPEDSSIYLCSVSRGRNTEAFFGQGTRLTVV.

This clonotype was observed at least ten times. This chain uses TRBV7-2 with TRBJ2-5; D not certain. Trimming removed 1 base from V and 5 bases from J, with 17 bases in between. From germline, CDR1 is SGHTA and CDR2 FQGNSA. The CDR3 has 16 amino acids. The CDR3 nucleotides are TGTGCCAGCAGCTTAGGCGTCCTCCGAGAAGGCGAGACCCAGTACTTC. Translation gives CASSLGVLREGETQYF.

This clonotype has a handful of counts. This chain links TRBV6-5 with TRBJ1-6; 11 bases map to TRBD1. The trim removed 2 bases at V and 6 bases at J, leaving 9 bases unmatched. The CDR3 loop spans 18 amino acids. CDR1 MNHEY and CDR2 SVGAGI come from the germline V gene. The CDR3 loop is CASSYQEGQGAINSPLHF. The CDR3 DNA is TGTGCCAGCAGTTACCAGGAAGGACAGGGGGCCATTAATTCACCCCTCCACTTT.

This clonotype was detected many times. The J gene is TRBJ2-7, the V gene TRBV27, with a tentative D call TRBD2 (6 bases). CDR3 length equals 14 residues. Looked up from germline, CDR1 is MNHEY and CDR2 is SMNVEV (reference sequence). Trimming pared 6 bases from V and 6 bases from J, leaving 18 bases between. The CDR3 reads CASSSVLAIGEQYF. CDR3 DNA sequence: TGTGCCAGCAGCTCCGTTCTAGCGATAGGCGAGCAGTACTTC.

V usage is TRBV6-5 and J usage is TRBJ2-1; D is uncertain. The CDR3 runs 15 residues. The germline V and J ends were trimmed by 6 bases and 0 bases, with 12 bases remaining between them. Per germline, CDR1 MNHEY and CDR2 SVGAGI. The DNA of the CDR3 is TGTGCCAGCAGAGTGGGCACGAGCTCCTACAATGAGCAGTTCTTC. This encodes CASRVGTSSYNEQFF.

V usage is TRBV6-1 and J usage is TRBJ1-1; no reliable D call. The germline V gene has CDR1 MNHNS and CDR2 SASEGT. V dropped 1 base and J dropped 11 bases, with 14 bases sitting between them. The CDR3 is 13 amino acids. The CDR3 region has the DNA TGTGCCAGCAGTGAAGGGGCCAGGTCGTACGCTTTCTTT. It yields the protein CASSEGARSYAFF.

As DNA, the CDR3 is TGTGCCAGCAGCCAAGAGCTAGCAGACACAGATACGCAGTATTTT. This gives the protein CASSQELADTDTQYF. The genes are TRBV4-2 and TRBJ2-3; TRBD2 might be the D (5 bases). CDR1 is LGHNA and CDR2 is YNFKEQ in the germline V gene. Trimming took 0 bases from V and 2 from J, leaving 9 bases between them. The CDR3 is 15 residues long.

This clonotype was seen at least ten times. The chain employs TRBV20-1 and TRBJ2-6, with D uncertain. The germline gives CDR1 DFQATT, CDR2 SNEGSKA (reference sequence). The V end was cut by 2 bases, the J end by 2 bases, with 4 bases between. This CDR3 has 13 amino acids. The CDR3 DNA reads TGCAGTGCTAGAATCCCTGGGGCCAACGTCCTGACTTTC. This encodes CSARIPGANVLTF.

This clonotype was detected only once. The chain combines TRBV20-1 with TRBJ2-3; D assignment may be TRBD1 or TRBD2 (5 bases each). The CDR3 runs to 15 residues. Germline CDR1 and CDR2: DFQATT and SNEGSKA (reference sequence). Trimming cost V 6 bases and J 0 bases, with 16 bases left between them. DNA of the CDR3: TGCAGTGCGGGAGTTCGGGGCCCGAGCACAGATACGCAGTATTTT. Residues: CSAGVRGPSTDTQYF.

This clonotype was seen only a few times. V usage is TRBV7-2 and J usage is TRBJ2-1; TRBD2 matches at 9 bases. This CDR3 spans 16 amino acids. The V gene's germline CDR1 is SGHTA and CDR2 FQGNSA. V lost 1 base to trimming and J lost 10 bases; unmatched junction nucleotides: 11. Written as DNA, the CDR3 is TGTGCCAGCAGCTTAGAACTCGCGGGGGGGCCAGGAGAGCAGTTCTTC. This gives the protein CASSLELAGGPGEQFF.

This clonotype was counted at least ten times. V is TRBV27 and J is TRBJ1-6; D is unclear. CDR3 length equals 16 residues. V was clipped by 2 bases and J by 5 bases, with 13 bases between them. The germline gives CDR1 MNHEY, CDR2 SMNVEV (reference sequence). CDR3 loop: CASSLEGSNNNSPLHF. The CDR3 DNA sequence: TGTGCCAGCAGTTTAGAGGGCAGCAATAATAATTCACCCCTCCACTTT.

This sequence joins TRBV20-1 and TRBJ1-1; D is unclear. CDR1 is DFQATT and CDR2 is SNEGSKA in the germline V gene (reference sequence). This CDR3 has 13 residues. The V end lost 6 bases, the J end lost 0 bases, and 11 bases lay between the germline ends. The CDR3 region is CSAQPAMNTEAFF. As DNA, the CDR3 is TGCAGTGCCCAACCAGCCATGAACACTGAAGCTTTCTTT.

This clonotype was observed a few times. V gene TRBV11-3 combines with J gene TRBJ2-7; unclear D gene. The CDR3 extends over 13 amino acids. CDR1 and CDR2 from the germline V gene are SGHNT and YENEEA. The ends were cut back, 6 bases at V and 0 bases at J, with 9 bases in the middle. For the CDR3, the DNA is TGTGCCAGCAGGTCGACGGTCTCCTACGAGCAGTACTTC. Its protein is CASRSTVSYEQYF.

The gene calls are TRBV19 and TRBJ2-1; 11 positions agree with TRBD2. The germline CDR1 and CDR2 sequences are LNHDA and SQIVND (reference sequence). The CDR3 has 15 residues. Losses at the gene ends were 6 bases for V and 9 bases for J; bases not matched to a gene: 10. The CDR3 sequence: CASSLLAGVRGEQFF. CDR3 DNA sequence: TGTGCCAGTAGCTTACTAGCGGGAGTTCGTGGTGAGCAGTTCTTC.